This T cell receptor (beta chain) was observed in a study of tissue T cells after allogeneic stem cell transplantation. The data were produced by immunoSEQ multiplex PCR, yet TCRdb's version contains in-frame clones alone and is incomplete. Of 20,000 to 30,000 clones detected, less than 85% appear once; the ten largest clones hold about 8.3%. Losses at the gene ends were 2 bases for V and 6 bases for J; bases not matched to a gene: 6. This CDR3 spans 17 amino acids. Germline assignment: CDR1 GTSNPN and CDR2 SVGIG (reference sequence). This TCR came from a female donor older than 55 with lung cancer. This sample comprised tissue from the ileum, obtained at autopsy. The V and J genes are TRBV30 and TRBJ2-2, with 16 bases fitting TRBD2. The CDR3 DNA reads as TGTGCCTGGAGTCCGGCCGGGACTAGCGGGAGGGCCGGGGAGCTGTTTTTT. It specifies CAWSPAGTSGRAGELFF.